A selection of T cell receptor beta chains follows, all from one sample in a study of graft-versus-host responses after intestinal transplantation. Only in-frame clones appear in the TCRdb table, and some are missing; sequencing was by immunoSEQ multiplex PCR. This sample carries around 99,000 clones, 90% to 95% of them seen once, and the ten largest clones take 1.5% to 2.5%. No cognate antigen is known for these TCRs. This specimen consisted of unstimulated CD8+ T cells sorted from spleen or lymph node cells, obtained before intestinal transplant. These receptor sequences come from a human donor who received an intestinal transplant. The CDR3 runs from the conserved cysteine through the conserved F or W. A D gene is named only where the DNA matches it firmly. Size values are once, few and many counts, or a class for expanded clones, and some rows have none.

TGTGCCACAGGGGGCTTTATGAACACTGAAGCTTTCTTT CATGGFMNTEAFF TRBV6-5 13 - TRBD1 TRBJ1-1
TGTGCCAGCATACACCACGGGGGCTACGAGCAGTACTTC CASIHHGGYEQYF TRBV5-7 13 - - TRBJ2-7
TGTGCCAGCAGCGTATTATTCGGACAGACGGATTTT CASSVLFGQTDF TRBV9 12 - - TRBJ1-3
TGCGCCAGCAGCCAGACAGTCTACGAGCAGTACTTC CASSQTVYEQYF TRBV10-2 12 - - TRBJ2-7
TGTGCCAGCAGCTTAGGACAGGGGGATGGCTACACCTTC CASSLGQGDGYTF TRBV7-9 13 - TRBD1 TRBJ1-2
TGTGCCAAACCCACGAAAGGAGACAGGGACAATGAGCAGTTCTTC CAKPTKGDRDNEQFF TRBV19 15 - TRBD1 TRBJ2-1
TGTGCCAGCAGTTCGATGACAGGGTCGAGGGAGACCCAGTACTTC CASSSMTGSRETQYF TRBV27 15 once TRBD1 TRBJ2-5
TGTGCCAGCAGCGATAAAGACAGGGCCCAAGAGACCCAGTACTTC CASSDKDRAQETQYF TRBV6-6 15 - TRBD1 TRBJ2-5
TGTGCCGGGCGGGGGGAAGAGACCCAGTACTTC CAGRGEETQYF TRBV5-5 11 - TRBD2 TRBJ2-5
TGTGCCAGCAGCCCACCCCGGACAGAGAACACTGAAGCTTTCTTT CASSPPRTENTEAFF TRBV7-9 15 - - TRBJ1-1